The 5 T cell receptor beta chains given below trace back to one sample, sequenced in a study of OX40 agonist ivuxolimab in advanced cancers. Library creation used the immunoSEQ multiplex PCR assay. The table comes from immuneACCESS by way of TCRdb, which keeps in-frame sequences with V and J called. Part of the clones is missing from these tables; in studies checked, under half for an unresolved V gene and the rest for unknown reasons. This sample holds tens of thousands of clones; 91% were observed only once. 8.7% of the sample goes to the ten largest clones. The material was CD4+ or CD8+ T cells sorted from blood, obtained in a trial of the OX40 agonist ivuxolimab. Receptors originate from an adult with an advanced solid tumor such as melanoma, head and neck, liver or kidney cancer.

V is TRBV27 and J is TRBJ2-7; D gene ambiguous. Trimming took 3 bases from V and 6 from J, leaving 9 bases between them. The germline CDR1 and CDR2 sequences are MNHEY and SMNVEV (reference sequence). The CDR3 is made up of 12 amino acids. The chain's CDR3 is CASSFMGGEQYF. The CDR3 DNA reads as TGTGCCAGCAGTTTCATGGGTGGCGAGCAGTACTTC.

The chain employs TRBV7-8 and TRBJ2-7; D possibly corresponds to TRBD1 (5 bases). Germline CDR1 and CDR2: SGHVS and FQNEAQ. The V end was cut by 2 bases, the J end by 5 bases, with 19 bases between. CDR3 length equals 16 residues. The DNA for the CDR3 is TGTGCCAGCAGCTTAATGGCAGGGAACGTTGGGGACGAGCAGTACTTC. It is translated as CASSLMAGNVGDEQYF.

The V gene is TRBV6-5, the J gene TRBJ2-2; no clear D gene. Germline assignment: CDR1 MNHEY and CDR2 SVGAGI. The V end was cut by 0 bases, the J end by 5 bases, with 4 bases between. This CDR3 contains 13 residues. Here the CDR3 DNA reads TGTGCCAGCAGTTACTCGGTAACCGGGGAGCTGTTTTTT. Translating it yields CASSYSVTGELFF.

The gene calls are TRBV29-1 and TRBJ2-5; 7 nucleotides line up with TRBD2. The germline gives CDR1 SQVTM, CDR2 ANQGSEA. This CDR3 region has 15 residues. Trimming cost V 4 bases and J 4 bases; bases outside gene matches: 12. The CDR3 spells CSVGRRGSSGETQYF. The CDR3 DNA is TGCAGCGTTGGGAGGCGCGGGAGTTCGGGAGAGACCCAGTACTTC.

This chain connects TRBV12-5 to TRBJ2-1, with D unclear. Deletions cut 2 bases from V and 0 bases from J, with 14 bases between. The germline CDR1 and CDR2 sequences are LGHNT and FRNRAP. The CDR3 consists of 17 residues. The CDR3 bases are TGTGCTAGTGGTTTGCCTCGAAGGGCGGACTCCTACAATGAGCAGTTCTTC. As protein: CASGLPRRADSYNEQFF.